This T cell receptor (beta chain) came from a study of cytomegalovirus exposure and HLA in healthy donors. 60 Vbeta and 13 Jbeta primers were used in PCR. The protocol was immunoSEQ multiplex PCR, while the TCRdb copy is restricted to in-frame clones and leaves out a portion. The data hold approximately 150,000 clones, with around 60% observed a single time. Sequenced input: PBMCs. The clonotype originates from a woman in her sixties in good health and CMV-seropositive.

In DNA, the CDR3 is TGTGCCAGCAGACACGACTACAGGGAATCTGAAGCTTTCTTT. This translates into CASRHDYRESEAFF. This sequence joins TRBV28 and TRBJ1-1; possibly TRBD1 for D (6 bases). V was cut by 6 bases and J by 6 bases, with 17 bases left in between. The germline V gene has CDR1 MDHEN and CDR2 SYDVKM. The CDR3 totals 14 residues.